Below, 14 T cell receptor beta chains from the same sample are listed, as sequenced in a study of T cell responses to AZD1222 COVID-19 vaccine. Libraries were prepared by immunoSEQ multiplex PCR; TCRdb keeps only in-frame clonotypes and omits some of them. The sample has nearly 110,000 clones; 75% to 95% are singletons. Here the sequenced sample was peripheral blood, taken 28 days after the second AZD1222 dose. All receptors derive from an adult who received the AZD1222 COVID-19 vaccine.

This clone was counted a few times. The genes are TRBV6-5 and TRBJ2-1; TRBD2 might be the D (6 bases). The CDR3 sequence is 15 residues long. Trimming took off 5 bases at V and 0 bases at J, with 11 bases between the two ends. CDR1 and CDR2 from the germline V gene are MNHEY and SVGAGI. The CDR3 sequence: CASSPLAFSYNEQFF. The CDR3 nucleotides read TGTGCCAGCAGTCCACTAGCTTTCTCCTACAATGAGCAGTTCTTC.

The chain joins TRBV6-5 to TRBJ2-3, with D unresolved. Germline V gene lookup returns CDR1 MNHEY and CDR2 SVGAGI. With 4 bases removed from V and 2 bases from J, the gap between germline ends came to 13 bases. The CDR3 is made up of 15 amino acids. The CDR3 DNA is TGTGCCAGCAGTTCCGACGGGCTGTTCACAGATACGCAGTATTTT. Its translation is CASSSDGLFTDTQYF.

The chain joins TRBV28 to TRBJ1-1; D gene unclear. V shed 1 base and J shed 1 base, with 13 bases lying between them. This CDR3 spans 16 amino acids. Germline values: CDR1 MDHEN, CDR2 SYDVKM. CDR3 residues: CASSLYPDRGNTEAFF. Here the CDR3 DNA reads TGTGCCAGCAGTTTATACCCCGATCGAGGGAACACTGAAGCTTTCTTT.

The chain links TRBV13 to TRBJ2-7; the D call may be TRBD1 or TRBD2 (7 bases each). Trimming removed 5 bases at V and 0 bases at J, with 20 bases between. Per germline, CDR1 PRHDT and CDR2 FYEKMQ (reference sequence). The CDR3 extends over 17 amino acids. The CDR3 protein is CASSPARGGTNSYEQYF. The CDR3 coding sequence is TGTGCCAGCAGCCCCGCCAGGGGGGGAACGAACTCCTACGAGCAGTACTTC.

The chain combines TRBV5-1 with TRBJ1-1; D might be TRBD1 (5 bases). In germline, CDR1 is SGHRS, CDR2 YFSETQ. Deletions cut 0 bases from V and 6 bases from J, with 15 bases between. The CDR3 contains 15 residues. Written as DNA, the CDR3 is TGCGCCAGCAGCTTGGTCGGGGGATGGGGTCCTGAAGCTTTCTTT. Its translation is CASSLVGGWGPEAFF.

This clone has only one observation. V gene TRBV19 combines with J gene TRBJ1-1; the D gene is possibly TRBD1 (6 bases). Germline CDR1 is LNHDA and CDR2 is SQIVND (reference sequence). This CDR3 has 15 amino acids. V was shortened by 5 bases and J by 1 base, with 14 bases between the two germline ends. CDR3 DNA sequence: TGTGCCAGTAGTCTCGGGGGGGGCGAGAACACTGAAGCTTTCTTT. Protein: CASSLGGGENTEAFF.

J is TRBJ2-1 and V is TRBV3-1 (or the pseudogene TRBV3-2), with D uncertain. The CDR3 consists of 14 residues. Trimming removed 5 bases at V and 8 bases at J, with 16 bases between. The V gene's germline CDR1 is LGHDT and CDR2 YNNKEL (reference sequence). The CDR3 spells CASSARTVLHEQFF. CDR3 sequence (DNA): TGTGCCAGCAGCGCCCGGACCGTCCTCCATGAGCAGTTCTTC.

This rearrangement joins TRBV2 to TRBJ1-1, with D unresolved. The germline V gene has CDR1 SNHLY and CDR2 FYNNEI. With 1 base removed from V and 0 bases from J, the gap between germline ends came to 6 bases. The CDR3 is 14 residues long. CDR3 in DNA: TGTGCCAGCAGTGAAGAGGGAGTGAACACTGAAGCTTTCTTT. The encoded protein is CASSEEGVNTEAFF.

This clone was seen a handful of times. V gene TRBV4-1 combines with J gene TRBJ1-3, with TRBD1 identical over 7 bases. CDR1 and CDR2 (germline): MGHRA, YSYEKL. V was pared by 5 bases and J by 0 bases, with 7 bases of the junction left unmatched. CDR3 length equals 16 residues. CDR3 sequence: CASSTRTGRSGNTIYF. DNA for the CDR3: TGCGCCAGCAGCACACGGACAGGCCGCTCTGGAAACACCATATATTTT.

As regards this clone: The sample has other DNA sequences that encode this CDR3 too. V and J are TRBV30 and TRBJ1-1; D might be TRBD1 (6 bases). In germline, CDR1 is GTSNPN, CDR2 SVGIG (reference sequence). The CDR3 is 14 amino acids. V was clipped by 0 bases and J by 0 bases, with 8 bases between them. CDR3 residues: CAWSVGGLNTEAFF. DNA of the CDR3: TGTGCCTGGAGTGTAGGGGGGTTGAACACTGAAGCTTTCTTT.

In its sample, this clone was seen once. V gene TRBV30 combines with J gene TRBJ2-2; TRBD1 aligns across 8 bases. Trimming removed 7 bases from V and 7 bases from J; junction bases left unmatched: 5. This CDR3 is built from 12 residues. Germline V gene sequence: CDR1 GTSNPN, CDR2 SVGIG (reference sequence). The CDR3 sequence: CASGQGGGELFF. CDR3 nucleotides: TGTGCCTCAGGACAGGGCGGCGGGGAGCTGTTTTTT.

The gene calls are TRBV12-3 or TRBV12-4 and TRBJ1-1, with D possibly matching TRBD1 (6 bases). V shed 9 bases and J shed 1 base, with 12 bases lying between them. This CDR3 contains 13 residues. This chain's CDR3 is CASTGWGNTEAFF. In nucleotides, the CDR3 is TGTGCCAGTACAGGGTGGGGGAACACTGAAGCTTTCTTT.

The chain carries TRBV15 and TRBJ2-2; no reliable D call. CDR3 length: 13 residues. V was trimmed by 3 bases and J by 6 bases, leaving 8 bases between them. CDR1 and CDR2 from the germline V gene are LNHNV and YYDKDF (reference sequence). In nucleotides, the CDR3 is TGTGCCACCAGCAGTGAGCGCGCCGGGGAGCTGTTTTTT. Protein: CATSSERAGELFF.

This clone has a handful of counts. The V gene is TRBV30, the J gene TRBJ1-3; D is unclear. CDR3 length: 16 residues. Germline values: CDR1 GTSNPN, CDR2 SVGIG (reference sequence). Trimming shortened V by 5 bases and J by 1 base, and 18 bases separated the two germline ends. CDR3 coding DNA: TGTGCCTGGGGGCATACGTTCCCCCTTTCTGGAAACACCATATATTTT. Protein: CAWGHTFPLSGNTIYF.